What follows are 9 T cell receptor beta chains derived from one specimen sequenced in a study of blood T cell repertoires in COVID-19. The method was immunoSEQ multiplex PCR; TCRdb's version includes in-frame clones alone and lacks a portion of them. The sample contains roughly 230,000 clones, roughly 88% of which appear only once. Sequenced sample: peripheral blood. The receptors shown here come from a human donor in a cohort sampled during active COVID-19.

The chain uses TRBV5-1 and TRBJ2-7, with 7 bases fitting TRBD1. CDR3 length equals 13 residues. The germline CDR1 and CDR2 sequences are SGHRS and YFSETQ. After removal of 3 bases from V and 6 bases from J, the junction contained 6 bases not matched to a gene. The CDR3 DNA is TGCGCCAGCAGCTCCGGGACAGACCCCGAGCAGTACTTC. Encoded protein: CASSSGTDPEQYF.

The chain uses TRBV28 and TRBJ1-2; the match to TRBD1 covers 7 bases. Germline V gives CDR1 MDHEN, CDR2 SYDVKM. The CDR3 is 13 amino acids. V lost 6 bases and J lost 5; bases outside the gene matches: 6. CDR3 sequence (DNA): TGTGCCAGCAGCACCGGGACAGCTTATGGCTACACCTTC. Protein product: CASSTGTAYGYTF.

The gene calls are TRBV16 and TRBJ2-7, with D unclear. V lost 4 bases and J 0 bases, leaving 19 bases between the germline ends. Germline V gene lookup returns CDR1 KGHSY and CDR2 FQNENV. The CDR3 has 17 residues. CDR3: CASSRSQNSYFSYEQYF. In nucleotides, the CDR3 is TGTGCCAGCAGCCGGTCCCAGAACAGTTACTTCTCCTACGAGCAGTACTTC. Variable domain in full (rest from reference TRBV16 and TRBJ2-7): GEEVAQTPKHLVRGEGQKAKLYCAPIKGHSYVFWYQQVLKNEFKFLISFQNENVFDETGMPKERFSAKCLPNSPCSLEIQATKLEDSAVYFCASSRSQNSYFSYEQYFGPGTRLTVT.

The chain carries TRBV6-5 and TRBJ1-1, with 8 bases identical to TRBD1. The V segment lost 8 bases and the J segment 3 bases; nucleotides outside the gene matches: 8. CDR3 length: 14 residues. Germline V gene lookup returns CDR1 MNHEY and CDR2 SVGAGI. CDR3 in amino acids: CASLVTGADTEAFF. The CDR3, as DNA: TGTGCCAGCTTGGTGACAGGGGCGGACACTGAAGCTTTCTTT.

This clone was seen once. The rearrangement links TRBV15 to TRBJ2-1; TRBD1 is a possible D gene (5 bases). Looked up from germline, CDR1 is LNHNV and CDR2 is YYDKDF (reference sequence). The CDR3 totals 14 residues. V dropped 0 bases and J dropped 4 bases, with 7 bases sitting between them. The CDR3 nucleotides read TGTGCCACCAGCAGAGATAAGGGGTACAATGAGCAGTTCTTC. Translation: CATSRDKGYNEQFF. The full variable domain, with the rest looked up from reference TRBV15 and TRBJ2-1, is DAMVIQNPRYQVTQFGKPVTLSCSQTLNHNVMYWYQQKSSQAPKLLFHYYDKDFNNEADTPDNFQSRRPNTSFCFLDIRSPGLGDTAMYLCATSRDKGYNEQFFGPGTRLTVL.

The V and J genes are TRBV10-3 and TRBJ1-4; D is unclear. CDR3 length: 13 amino acids. CDR1 ENHRY and CDR2 SYGVKD come from the germline V gene. V shed 10 bases and J shed 12 bases, with 21 bases lying between them. The CDR3: CATTPVRSGELFF. DNA for the CDR3: TGTGCCACCACCCCAGTGAGAAGCGGCGAACTGTTTTTT.

The J gene is TRBJ1-2, the V gene TRBV25-1, with 7 bases identical to TRBD1. V gave up 8 bases and J gave up 6 bases; unmatched junction bases: 15. This CDR3 is 15 amino acids long. In germline, CDR1 is MGHDK, CDR2 SYGVNS. In DNA, the CDR3 is TGTGCCAGCTCAGACTGGGACAGATACCTTGATGGCTACACCTTC. As protein: CASSDWDRYLDGYTF.

The chain combines TRBV7-9 with TRBJ1-1; no clear D. This CDR3 has 13 amino acids. CDR1 SEHNR and CDR2 FQNEAQ come from the germline V gene (reference sequence). The V and J ends lost 1 base and 4 bases respectively, with 7 bases between them. Here the CDR3 reads CASSLGEGTEAFF. The CDR3 coding sequence is TGTGCCAGCAGCTTAGGCGAGGGCACTGAAGCTTTCTTT. Full variable domain (remainder filled in from reference TRBV7-9 and TRBJ1-1): DTGVSQNPRHKITKRGQNVTFRCDPISEHNRLYWYRQTLGQGPEFLTYFQNEAQLEKSRLLSDRFSAERPKGSFSTLEIQRTEQGDSAMYLCASSLGEGTEAFFGQGTRLTVV.

The V gene is TRBV9, the J gene TRBJ1-5, with 8 bases that match TRBD1. This CDR3 is built from 14 residues. Germline V CDR1 and CDR2: SGDLS, YYNGEE. V lost 4 bases, J lost 5 bases, and 5 bases stayed unmatched. The CDR3 nucleotides are TGTGCCAGCAGCCGCGGACAGGGAGATCAGCCCCAGCATTTT. Translation: CASSRGQGDQPQHF.